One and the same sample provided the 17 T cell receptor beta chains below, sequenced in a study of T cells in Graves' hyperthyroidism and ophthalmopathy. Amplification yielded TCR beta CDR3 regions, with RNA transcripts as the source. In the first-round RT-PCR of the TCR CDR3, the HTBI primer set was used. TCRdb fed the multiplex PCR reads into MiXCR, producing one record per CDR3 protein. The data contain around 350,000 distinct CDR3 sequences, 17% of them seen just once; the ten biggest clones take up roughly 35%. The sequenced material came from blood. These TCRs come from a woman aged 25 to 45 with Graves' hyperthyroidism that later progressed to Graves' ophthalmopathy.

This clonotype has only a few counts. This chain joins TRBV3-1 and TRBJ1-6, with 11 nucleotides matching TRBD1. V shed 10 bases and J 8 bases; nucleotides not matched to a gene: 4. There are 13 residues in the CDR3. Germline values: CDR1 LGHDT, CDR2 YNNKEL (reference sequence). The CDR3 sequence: CATRTGGYSPLHF. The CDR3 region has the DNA TGTGCCACCAGGACAGGGGGCTATTCACCCCTCCACTTT.

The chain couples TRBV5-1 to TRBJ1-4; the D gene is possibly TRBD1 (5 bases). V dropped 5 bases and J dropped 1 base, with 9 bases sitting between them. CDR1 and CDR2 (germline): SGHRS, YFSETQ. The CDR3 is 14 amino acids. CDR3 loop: CASRRTRTNEKLFF. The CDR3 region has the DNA TGCGCCAGCAGACGGACACGAACTAATGAAAAACTGTTTTTT.

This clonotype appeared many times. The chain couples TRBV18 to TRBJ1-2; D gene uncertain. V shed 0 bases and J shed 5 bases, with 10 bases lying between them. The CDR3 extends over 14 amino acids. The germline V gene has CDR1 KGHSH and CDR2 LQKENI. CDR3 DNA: TGTGCCAGCTCACCACCTGTAGCGACTTATGGCTACACCTTC. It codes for CASSPPVATYGYTF.

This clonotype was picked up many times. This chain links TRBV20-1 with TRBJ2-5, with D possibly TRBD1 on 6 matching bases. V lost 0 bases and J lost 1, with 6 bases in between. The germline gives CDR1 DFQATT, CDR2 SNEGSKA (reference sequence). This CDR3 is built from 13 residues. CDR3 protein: CSARDRGQETQYF. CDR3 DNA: TGCAGTGCTAGAGACAGGGGCCAAGAGACCCAGTACTTC.

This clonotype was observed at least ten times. CDR3 amino acids: CASSGQGATTEAFF. In DNA form, the CDR3 reads TGTGCCAGCAGCGGACAGGGGGCGACCACTGAAGCTTTCTTT. The J gene is TRBJ1-1, the V gene TRBV2; 11 bases match TRBD1. Germline V gives CDR1 SNHLY, CDR2 FYNNEI. The CDR3 spans 14 residues. The V segment lost 6 bases and the J segment 4 bases; nucleotides outside the gene matches: 4.

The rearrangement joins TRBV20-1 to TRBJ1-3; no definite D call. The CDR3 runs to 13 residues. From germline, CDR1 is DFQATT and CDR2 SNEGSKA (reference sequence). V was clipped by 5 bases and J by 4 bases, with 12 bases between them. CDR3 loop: CSARLVSGNTIYF. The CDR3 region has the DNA TGCAGTGCTCGCCTTGTCTCGGGAAACACCATATATTTT.

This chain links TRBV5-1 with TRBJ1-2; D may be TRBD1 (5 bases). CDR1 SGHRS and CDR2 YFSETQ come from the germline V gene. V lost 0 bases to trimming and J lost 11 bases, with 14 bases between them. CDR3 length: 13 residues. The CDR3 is CASSLVAGDGYTF. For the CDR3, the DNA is TGCGCCAGCAGCTTGGTAGCTGGGGACGGATACACCTTC.

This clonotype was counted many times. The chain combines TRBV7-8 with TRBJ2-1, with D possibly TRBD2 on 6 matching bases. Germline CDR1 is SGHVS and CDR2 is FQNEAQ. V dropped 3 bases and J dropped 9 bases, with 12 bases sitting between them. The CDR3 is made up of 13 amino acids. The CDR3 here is CASSFNGGSEQFF. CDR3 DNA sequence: TGTGCCAGCAGCTTTAACGGGGGATCTGAGCAGTTCTTC.

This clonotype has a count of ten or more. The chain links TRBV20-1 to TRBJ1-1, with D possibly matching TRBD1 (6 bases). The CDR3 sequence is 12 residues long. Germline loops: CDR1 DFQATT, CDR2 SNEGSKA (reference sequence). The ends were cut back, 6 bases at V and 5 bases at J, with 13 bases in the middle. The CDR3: CSAGGGLTEAFF. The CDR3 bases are TGCAGTGCAGGAGGGGGGCTTACTGAAGCTTTCTTT.

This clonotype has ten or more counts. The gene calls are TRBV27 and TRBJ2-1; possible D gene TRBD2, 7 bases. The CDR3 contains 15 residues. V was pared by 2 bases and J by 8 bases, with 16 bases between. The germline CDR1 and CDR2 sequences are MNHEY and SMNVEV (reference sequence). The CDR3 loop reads CASSLKGGLRDEQFF. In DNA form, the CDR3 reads TGTGCCAGCAGTTTAAAGGGGGGGCTTCGGGATGAGCAGTTCTTC.

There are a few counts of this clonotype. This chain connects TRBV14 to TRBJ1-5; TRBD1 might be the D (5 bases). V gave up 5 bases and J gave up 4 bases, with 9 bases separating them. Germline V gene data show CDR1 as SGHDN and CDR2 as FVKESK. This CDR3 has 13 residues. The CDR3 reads CASSEGANQPQHF. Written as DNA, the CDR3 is TGTGCCAGCAGCGAAGGGGCGAATCAGCCCCAGCATTTT. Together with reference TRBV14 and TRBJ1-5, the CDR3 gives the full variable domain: EAGVTQFPSHSVIEKGQTVTLRCDPISGHDNLYWYRRVMGKEIKFLLHFVKESKQDESGMPNNRFLAERTGGTYSTLKVQPAELEDSGVYFCASSEGANQPQHFGDGTRLSIL.

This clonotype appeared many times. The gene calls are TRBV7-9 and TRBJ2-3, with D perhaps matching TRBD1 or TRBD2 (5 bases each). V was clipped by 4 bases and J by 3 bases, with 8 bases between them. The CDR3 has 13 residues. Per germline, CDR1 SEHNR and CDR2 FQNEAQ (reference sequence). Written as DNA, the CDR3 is TGTGCCAGCAGCTCCGAGGGGACAGATACGCAGTATTTT. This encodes CASSSEGTDTQYF.

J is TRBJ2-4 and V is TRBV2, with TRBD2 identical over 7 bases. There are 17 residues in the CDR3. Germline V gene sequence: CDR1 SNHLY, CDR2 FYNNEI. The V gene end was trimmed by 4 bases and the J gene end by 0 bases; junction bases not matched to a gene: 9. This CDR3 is CASSGGASGIAKNIQYF. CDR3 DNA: TGTGCCAGCAGTGGGGGAGCTAGCGGAATAGCCAAAAACATTCAGTACTTC.

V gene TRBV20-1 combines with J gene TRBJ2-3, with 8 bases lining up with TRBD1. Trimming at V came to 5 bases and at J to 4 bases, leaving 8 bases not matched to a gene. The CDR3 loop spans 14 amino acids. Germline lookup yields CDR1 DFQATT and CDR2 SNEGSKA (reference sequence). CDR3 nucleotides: TGCAGTGCTGGGGACAGGTCCCAAGCAGATACGCAGTATTTT. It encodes CSAGDRSQADTQYF.

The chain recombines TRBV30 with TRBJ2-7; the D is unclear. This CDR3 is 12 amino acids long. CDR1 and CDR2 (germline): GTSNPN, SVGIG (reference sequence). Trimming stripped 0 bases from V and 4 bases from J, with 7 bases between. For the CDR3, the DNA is TGTGCCTGGAGTGTACAGTGGTACGAGCAGTACTTC. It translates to CAWSVQWYEQYF.

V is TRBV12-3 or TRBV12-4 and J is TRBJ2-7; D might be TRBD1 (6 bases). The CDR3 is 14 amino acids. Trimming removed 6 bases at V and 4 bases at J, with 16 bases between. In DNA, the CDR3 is TGTGCCAGCAGCCGGATGAGGGGGAGTTACGAGCAGTACTTC. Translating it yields CASSRMRGSYEQYF.

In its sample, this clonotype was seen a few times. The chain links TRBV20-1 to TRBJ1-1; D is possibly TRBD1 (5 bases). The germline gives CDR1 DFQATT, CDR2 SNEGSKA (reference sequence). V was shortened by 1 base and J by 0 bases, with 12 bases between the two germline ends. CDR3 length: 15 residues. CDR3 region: CSARGAGLMNTEAFF. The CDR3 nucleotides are TGCAGTGCTAGAGGAGCGGGGCTGATGAACACTGAAGCTTTCTTT.